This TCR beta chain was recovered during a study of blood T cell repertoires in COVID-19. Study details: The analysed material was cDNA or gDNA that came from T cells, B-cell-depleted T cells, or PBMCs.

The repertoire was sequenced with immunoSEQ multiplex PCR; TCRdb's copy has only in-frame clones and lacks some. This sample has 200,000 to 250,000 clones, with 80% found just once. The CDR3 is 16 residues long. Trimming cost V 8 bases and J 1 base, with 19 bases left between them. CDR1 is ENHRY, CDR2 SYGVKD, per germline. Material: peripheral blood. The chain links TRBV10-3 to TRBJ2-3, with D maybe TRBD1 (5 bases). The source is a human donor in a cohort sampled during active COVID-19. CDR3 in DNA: TGTGCCATCCGCGCTTCAAGGCAGGGCGGCACAGATACGCAGTATTTT. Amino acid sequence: CAIRASRQGGTDTQYF.